This note documents a single TCR beta chain sequence. Its target is unknown. The CDR3 is made up of 13 amino acids. V shed 2 bases and J shed 8 bases, with 12 bases lying between them. Germline V gene sequence: CDR1 SNHLY, CDR2 FYNNEI. This entry belongs to a study of OX40 agonist ivuxolimab in advanced cancers. Some clones are missing from TCRdb's copy, which holds only in-frame ones; the method was immunoSEQ multiplex PCR. Of around 80,000 clones listed, 92% are singletons. Study findings and constraints: Clonal expansion from baseline to week 6 occurred in both CD4+ and CD8+ T cells. The specificity for antigen of the expanded peripheral T cells was not determined. Compared with CD4+, CD8+ T cells on average had more expanded clones.

The V gene is TRBV2, the J gene TRBJ1-2; D call uncertain. The sequencing here drew on CD4+ or CD8+ T cells sorted from blood, taken in a trial of the OX40 agonist ivuxolimab. The receptor was derived from an adult with an advanced solid tumor such as melanoma, head and neck, liver or kidney cancer. CDR3 amino acids: CASSEQTVRGYTF. CDR3 DNA: TGTGCCAGCAGTGAACAAACTGTGAGAGGCTACACCTTC.